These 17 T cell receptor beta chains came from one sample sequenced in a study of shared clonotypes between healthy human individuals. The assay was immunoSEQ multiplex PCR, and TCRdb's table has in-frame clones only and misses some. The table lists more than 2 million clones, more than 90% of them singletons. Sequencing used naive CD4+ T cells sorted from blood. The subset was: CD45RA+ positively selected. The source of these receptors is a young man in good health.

Here the CDR3 DNA reads TGTGCCAGCAGAGCTACAGGGGGAACTGGAAACACCATATATTTT. As protein: CASRATGGTGNTIYF. The chain carries TRBV28 and TRBJ1-3; TRBD1 aligns across 8 bases. This CDR3 spans 15 amino acids. CDR1 is MDHEN and CDR2 is SYDVKM in the germline V gene. V was clipped by 6 bases and J by 2 bases; unmatched bases: 6.

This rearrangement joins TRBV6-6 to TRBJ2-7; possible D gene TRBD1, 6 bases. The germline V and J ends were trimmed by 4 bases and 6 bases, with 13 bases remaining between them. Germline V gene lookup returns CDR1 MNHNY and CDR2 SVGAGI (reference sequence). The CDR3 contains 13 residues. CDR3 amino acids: CASSLTGFGEQYF. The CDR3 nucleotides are TGTGCCAGCAGTTTAACAGGGTTCGGCGAGCAGTACTTC.

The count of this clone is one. CDR3 loop: CASSEYVRGLLQHYEQYF. As DNA, the CDR3 is TGTGCCAGCAGTGAATACGTGCGGGGCCTCCTCCAACACTACGAGCAGTACTTC. This chain connects TRBV6-1 to TRBJ2-7, with TRBD2 as a possible D gene (6 bases). Trimming shortened V by 2 bases and J by 3 bases, and 23 bases separated the two germline ends. CDR1 and CDR2 (germline): MNHNS, SASEGT. CDR3 length equals 18 residues.

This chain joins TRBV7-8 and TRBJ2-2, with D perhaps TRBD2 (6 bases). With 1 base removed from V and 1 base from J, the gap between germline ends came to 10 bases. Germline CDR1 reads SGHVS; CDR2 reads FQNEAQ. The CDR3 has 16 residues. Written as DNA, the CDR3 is TGTGCCAGCAGCTTAGTGGCGGGGCTGAACACCGGGGAGCTGTTTTTT. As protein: CASSLVAGLNTGELFF.

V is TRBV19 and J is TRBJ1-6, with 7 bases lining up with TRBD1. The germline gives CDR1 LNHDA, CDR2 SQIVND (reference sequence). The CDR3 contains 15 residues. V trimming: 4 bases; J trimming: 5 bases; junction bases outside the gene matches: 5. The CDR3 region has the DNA TGTGCCAGTAGTACGCAGGGGGGCGATAATTCACCCCTCCACTTT. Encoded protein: CASSTQGGDNSPLHF.

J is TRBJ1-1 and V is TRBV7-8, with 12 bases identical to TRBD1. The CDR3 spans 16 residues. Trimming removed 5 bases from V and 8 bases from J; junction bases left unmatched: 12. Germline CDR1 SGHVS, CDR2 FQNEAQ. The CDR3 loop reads CASSIRDRGLSVEAFF. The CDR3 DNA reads TGTGCCAGCAGCATCCGGGACAGGGGGCTTTCGGTCGAAGCTTTCTTT.

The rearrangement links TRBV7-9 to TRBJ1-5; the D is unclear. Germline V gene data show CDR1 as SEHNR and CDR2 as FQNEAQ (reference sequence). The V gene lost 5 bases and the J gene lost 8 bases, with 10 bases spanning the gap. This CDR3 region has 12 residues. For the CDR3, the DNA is TGTGCCAGCAGCCATGTAGGCAAGCCCCAGCATTTT. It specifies CASSHVGKPQHF.

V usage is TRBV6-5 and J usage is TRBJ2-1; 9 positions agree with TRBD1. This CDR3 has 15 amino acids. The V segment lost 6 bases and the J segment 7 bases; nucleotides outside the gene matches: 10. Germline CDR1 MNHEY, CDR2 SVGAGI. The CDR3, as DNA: TGTGCCAGCAGCCCAACCGGGACAGGGACAAATGAGCAGTTCTTC. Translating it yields CASSPTGTGTNEQFF.

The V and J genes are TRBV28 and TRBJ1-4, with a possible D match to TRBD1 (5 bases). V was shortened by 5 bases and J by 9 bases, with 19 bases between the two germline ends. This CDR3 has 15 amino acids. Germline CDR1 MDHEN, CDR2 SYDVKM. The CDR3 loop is CASSAPGSGGKKLFF. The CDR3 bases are TGTGCCAGCAGTGCCCCGGGCAGTGGGGGGAAAAAACTGTTTTTT. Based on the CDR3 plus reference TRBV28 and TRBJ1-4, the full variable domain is DVKVTQSSRYLVKRTGEKVFLECVQDMDHENMFWYRQDPGLGLRLIYFSYDVKMKEKGDIPEGYSVSREKKERFSLILESASTNQTSMYLCASSAPGSGGKKLFFGSGTQLSVL.

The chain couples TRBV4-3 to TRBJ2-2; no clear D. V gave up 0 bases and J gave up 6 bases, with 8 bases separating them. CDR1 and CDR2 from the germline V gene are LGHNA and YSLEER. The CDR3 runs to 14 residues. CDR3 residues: CASSQDPESGELFF. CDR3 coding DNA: TGCGCCAGCAGCCAAGATCCAGAGTCCGGGGAGCTGTTTTTT.

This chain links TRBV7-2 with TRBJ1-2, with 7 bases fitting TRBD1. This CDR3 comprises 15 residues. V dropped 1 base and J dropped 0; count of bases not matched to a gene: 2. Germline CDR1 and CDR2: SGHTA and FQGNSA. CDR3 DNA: TGTGCCAGCAGCTTAGTCCAGGGGGCTAACTATGGCTACACCTTC. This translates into CASSLVQGANYGYTF.

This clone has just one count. For the CDR3, the DNA is TGTGCCTGGGGACTAGCGGGACGGGAGACCCAGTACTTC. It yields the protein CAWGLAGRETQYF. J is TRBJ2-5 and V is TRBV30; 12 positions match TRBD2. The V gene end was trimmed by 5 bases and the J gene end by 5 bases; junction bases not matched to a gene: 3. The germline gives CDR1 GTSNPN, CDR2 SVGIG (reference sequence). The CDR3 runs 13 residues.

CDR3 protein: CSVVLAGKVDEQFF. The CDR3 DNA reads as TGCAGCGTTGTACTAGCGGGAAAGGTCGATGAGCAGTTCTTC. The gene calls are TRBV29-1 and TRBJ2-1, with TRBD2 matching over 10 bases. This CDR3 region has 14 residues. Losses at the gene ends were 4 bases for V and 8 bases for J; bases not matched to a gene: 8. The V gene's germline CDR1 is SQVTM and CDR2 ANQGSEA.

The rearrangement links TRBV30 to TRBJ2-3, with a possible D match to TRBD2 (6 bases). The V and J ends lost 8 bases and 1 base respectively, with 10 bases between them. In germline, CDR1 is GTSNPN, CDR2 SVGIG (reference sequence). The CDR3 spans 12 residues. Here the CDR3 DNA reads TGTGCCGGGACGGGGGGCACAGATACGCAGTATTTT. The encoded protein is CAGTGGTDTQYF.

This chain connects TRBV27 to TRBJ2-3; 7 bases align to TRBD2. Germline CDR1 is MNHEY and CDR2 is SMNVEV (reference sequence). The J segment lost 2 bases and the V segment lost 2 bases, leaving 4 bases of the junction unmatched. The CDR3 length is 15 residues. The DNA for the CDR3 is TGTGCCAGCAGTTTAATCGGGGGGTCCACAGATACGCAGTATTTT. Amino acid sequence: CASSLIGGSTDTQYF.

CDR3 loop: CASSVTSGRSEQFF. CDR3 DNA sequence: TGCGCCAGCAGTGTGACTAGCGGGAGAAGTGAGCAGTTCTTC. This chain joins TRBV10-1 and TRBJ2-1; 12 bases match TRBD2. V lost 4 bases to trimming and J lost 9 bases; unmatched junction nucleotides: 4. The CDR3 is 14 residues long. The germline V gene has CDR1 WNHNN and CDR2 SYGVQD (reference sequence).

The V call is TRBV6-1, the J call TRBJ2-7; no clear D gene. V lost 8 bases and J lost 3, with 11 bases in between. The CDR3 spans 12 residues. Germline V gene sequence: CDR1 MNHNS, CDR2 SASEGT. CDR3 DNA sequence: TGTGCCAGCGTTGGGTCGGGCTACGAGCAGTACTTC. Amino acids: CASVGSGYEQYF.